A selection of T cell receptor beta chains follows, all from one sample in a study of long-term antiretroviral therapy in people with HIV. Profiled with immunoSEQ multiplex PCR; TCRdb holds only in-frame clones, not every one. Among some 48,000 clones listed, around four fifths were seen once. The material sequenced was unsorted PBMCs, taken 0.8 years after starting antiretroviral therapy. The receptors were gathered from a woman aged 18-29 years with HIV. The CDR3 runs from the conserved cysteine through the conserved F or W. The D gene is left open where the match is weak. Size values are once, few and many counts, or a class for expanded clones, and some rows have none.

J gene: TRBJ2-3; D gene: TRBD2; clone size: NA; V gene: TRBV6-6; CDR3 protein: CASSYRTSGRADTQYF; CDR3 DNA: TGTGCCAGCAGTTACCGGACTAGCGGGAGGGCAGATACGCAGTATTTT
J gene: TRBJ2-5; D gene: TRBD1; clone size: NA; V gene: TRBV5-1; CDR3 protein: CASSWDRGRGETQYF; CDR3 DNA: TGCGCCAGCAGCTGGGACAGGGGGAGAGGAGAGACCCAGTACTTC
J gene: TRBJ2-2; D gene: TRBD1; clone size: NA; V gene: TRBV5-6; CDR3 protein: CASSGGTGGTGELFF; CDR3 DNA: TGTGCCAGCAGCGGGGGGACAGGGGGCACCGGGGAGCTGTTTTTT
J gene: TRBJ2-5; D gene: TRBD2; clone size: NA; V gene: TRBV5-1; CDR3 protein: CASSQGLAGVETQYF; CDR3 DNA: TGCGCCAGCAGCCAGGGACTAGCGGGAGTGGAGACCCAGTACTTC
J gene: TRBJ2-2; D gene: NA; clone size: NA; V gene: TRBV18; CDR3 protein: CASSPLGTTGELFF; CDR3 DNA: TGTGCCAGCTCGCCCCTAGGGACAACCGGGGAGCTGTTTTTT
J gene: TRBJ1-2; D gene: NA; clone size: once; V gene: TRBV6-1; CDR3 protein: CASSGAPRNYGYTF; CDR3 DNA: TGTGCCAGCAGTGGTGCCCCAAGAAACTATGGCTACACCTTC
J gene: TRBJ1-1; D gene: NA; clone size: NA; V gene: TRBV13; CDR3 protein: CASSLGAGRVFRGAFF; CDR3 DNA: TGTGCCAGCAGCTTAGGCGCTGGCAGGGTATTTCGGGGAGCTTTCTTT
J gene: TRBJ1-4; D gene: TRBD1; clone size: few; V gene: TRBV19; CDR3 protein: CASSPGQGTNEKLFF; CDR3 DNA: TGTGCCAGTAGCCCGGGACAGGGGACTAATGAAAAACTGTTTTTT
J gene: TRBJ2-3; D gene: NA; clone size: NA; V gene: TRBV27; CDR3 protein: CASTRRGTPGKAEYF; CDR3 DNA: TGTGCCAGCACCCGGCGTGGGACTCCAGGAAAGGCGGAGTATTTT
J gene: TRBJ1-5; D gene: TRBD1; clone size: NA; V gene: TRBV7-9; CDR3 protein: CASSRQGNGNQPQHF; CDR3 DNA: TGTGCCAGCAGCCGACAGGGGAATGGCAATCAGCCCCAGCATTTT
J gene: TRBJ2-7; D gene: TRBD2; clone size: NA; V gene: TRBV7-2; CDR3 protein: CASSRGGTSGTLATYEQYF; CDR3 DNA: TGTGCCAGCAGCCGGGGGGGGACTAGCGGGACTTTAGCGACCTACGAGCAGTACTTC
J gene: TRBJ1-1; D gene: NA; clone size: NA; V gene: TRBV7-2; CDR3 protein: CASSQQGRTAVTEAFF; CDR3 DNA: TGTGCCAGCAGCCAACAGGGTCGGACAGCAGTCACTGAAGCTTTCTTT
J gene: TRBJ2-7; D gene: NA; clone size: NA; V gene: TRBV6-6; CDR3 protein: CASSYHGLTYEQYF; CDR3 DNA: TGTGCCAGCAGTTACCACGGACTAACTTACGAGCAGTACTTC
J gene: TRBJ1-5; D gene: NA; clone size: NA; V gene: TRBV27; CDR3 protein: CASSRGVGPHQPQHF; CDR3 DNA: TGTGCCAGCAGCCGTGGGGTGGGACCGCATCAGCCCCAGCATTTT
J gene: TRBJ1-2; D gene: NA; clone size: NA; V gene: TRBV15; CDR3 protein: CATSRDALGGYTF; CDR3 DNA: TGTGCCACCAGCAGAGATGCCTTGGGCGGCTACACCTTC
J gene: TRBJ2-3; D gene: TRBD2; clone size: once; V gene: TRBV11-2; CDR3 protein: CASSLEAGADTQYF; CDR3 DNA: TGTGCCAGCAGCTTAGAAGCGGGGGCCGATACGCAGTATTTT
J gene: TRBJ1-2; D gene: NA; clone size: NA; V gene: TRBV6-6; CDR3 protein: CASRISAGGNYGYTF; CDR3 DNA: TGTGCCAGCAGAATTTCCGCCGGAGGGAACTATGGCTACACCTTC
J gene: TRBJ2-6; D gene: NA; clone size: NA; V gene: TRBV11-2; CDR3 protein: CASSKGHPGSGANVLTF; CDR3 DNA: TGTGCCAGCAGTAAGGGACATCCCGGCTCTGGGGCCAACGTCCTGACTTTC
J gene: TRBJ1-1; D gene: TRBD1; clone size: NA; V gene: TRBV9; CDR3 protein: CASSVVDREDTEAFF; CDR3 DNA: TGTGCCAGCAGCGTAGTAGACAGGGAGGACACTGAAGCTTTCTTT
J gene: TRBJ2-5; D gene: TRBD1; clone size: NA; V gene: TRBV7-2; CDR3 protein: CASSQDRETQYF; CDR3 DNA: TGTGCCAGCAGTCAGGACAGGGAGACCCAGTACTTC
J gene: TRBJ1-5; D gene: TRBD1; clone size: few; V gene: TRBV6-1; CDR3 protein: CASSSPGGVNQPQHF; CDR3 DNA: TGTGCCAGCAGTTCGCCAGGGGGCGTCAATCAGCCCCAGCATTTT
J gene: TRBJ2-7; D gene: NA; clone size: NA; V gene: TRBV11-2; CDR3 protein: CASSLALGLSYEQYF; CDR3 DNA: TGTGCCAGCAGCTTAGCGTTGGGGCTCTCCTACGAGCAGTACTTC
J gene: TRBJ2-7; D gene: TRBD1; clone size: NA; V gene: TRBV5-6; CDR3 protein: CASSWGGTGGPYEQYF; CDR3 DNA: TGTGCCAGCAGCTGGGGTGGGACAGGGGGTCCCTACGAGCAGTACTTC
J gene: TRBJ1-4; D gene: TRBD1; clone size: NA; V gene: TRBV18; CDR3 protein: CASSRDRGDEKLFF; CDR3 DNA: TGTGCCAGCTCGCGGGACAGGGGGGACGAAAAACTGTTTTTT
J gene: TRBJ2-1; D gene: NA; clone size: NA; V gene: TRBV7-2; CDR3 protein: CATSEGGPYNEQFF; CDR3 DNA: TGTGCCACGTCTGAGGGAGGACCTTACAATGAGCAGTTCTTC
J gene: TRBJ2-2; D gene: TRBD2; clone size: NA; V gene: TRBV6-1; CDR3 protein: CASTTSPPTGELFF; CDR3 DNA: TGTGCCAGCACGACTAGCCCTCCCACCGGGGAGCTGTTTTTT
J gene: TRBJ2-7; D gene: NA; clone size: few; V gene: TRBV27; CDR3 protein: CASSTSYEQYF; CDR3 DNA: TGTGCCAGCAGTACCTCCTACGAGCAGTACTTC
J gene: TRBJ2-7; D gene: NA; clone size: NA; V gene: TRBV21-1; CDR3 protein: CASSMGGVRESHPRAYEQYF; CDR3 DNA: TGTGCCAGCAGCATGGGGGGCGTGCGGGAGTCCCACCCCCGCGCCTACGAGCAGTACTTC